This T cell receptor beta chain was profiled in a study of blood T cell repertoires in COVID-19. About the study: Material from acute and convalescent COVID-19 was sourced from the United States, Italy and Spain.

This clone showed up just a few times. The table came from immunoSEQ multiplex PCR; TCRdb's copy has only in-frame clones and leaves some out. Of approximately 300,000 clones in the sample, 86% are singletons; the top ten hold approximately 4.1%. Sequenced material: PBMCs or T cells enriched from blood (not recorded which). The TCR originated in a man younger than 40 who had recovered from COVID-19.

CDR3 residues: CASSPTTGYNEQFF. The CDR3 region has the DNA TGTGCCAGCAGTCCGACGACAGGGTACAATGAGCAGTTCTTC. This sequence joins TRBV27 and TRBJ2-1; 7 bases align to TRBD1. The CDR3 spans 14 residues. V was clipped by 5 bases and J by 4 bases; unmatched bases: 5. Per germline, CDR1 MNHEY and CDR2 SMNVEV (reference sequence).